This T cell receptor beta chain was identified in a study of OX40 agonist ivuxolimab in advanced cancers. Whole-study context: Every 2 weeks, patients received ivuxolimab intravenously, dosed at 0.01 to 10 mg/kg.

Blood specimens came from baseline, cycle 4 day 1, and cycle 7 day 1. Libraries were prepared by immunoSEQ multiplex PCR; TCRdb keeps only in-frame clonotypes and omits some of them. The sample includes tens of thousands of clones, roughly 77% of them seen just once. Deletions cut 5 bases from V and 7 bases from J, with 12 bases between. CDR3 length equals 14 residues. From germline, CDR1 is KGHSH and CDR2 LQKENI. The chain uses TRBV18 and TRBJ1-6, with D uncertain. This clonotype was obtained from an adult with an advanced solid tumor such as melanoma, head and neck, liver or kidney cancer. The starting material was CD4+ or CD8+ T cells sorted from blood, obtained in a trial of the OX40 agonist ivuxolimab. CDR3 in DNA: TGTGCCAGCTCATTAAGGAGGGAGAATTCACCCCTCCACTTT. Amino acid sequence: CASSLRRENSPLHF.